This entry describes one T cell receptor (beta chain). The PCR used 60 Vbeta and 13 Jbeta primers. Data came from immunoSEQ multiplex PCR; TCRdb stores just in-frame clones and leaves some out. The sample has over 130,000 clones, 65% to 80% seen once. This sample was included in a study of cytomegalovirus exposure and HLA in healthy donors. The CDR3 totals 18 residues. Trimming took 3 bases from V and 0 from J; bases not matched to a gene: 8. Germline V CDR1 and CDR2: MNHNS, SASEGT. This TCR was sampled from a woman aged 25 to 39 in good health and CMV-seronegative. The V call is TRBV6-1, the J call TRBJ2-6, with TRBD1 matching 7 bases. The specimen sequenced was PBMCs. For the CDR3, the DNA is TGTGCCAGCAGTGATACACTAGGGGGCAGCTCTGGGGCCAACGTCCTGACTTTC. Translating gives CASSDTLGGSSGANVLTF.